This T cell receptor (beta chain) was recovered during a study of monozygotic twins with cystic fibrosis. Sequencing was performed with immunoSEQ multiplex PCR; in TCRdb, only in-frame clones are kept and a portion is missing. This sample carries tens of thousands of clones, 90% to 95% of them seen once, and the ten largest clones take about 0.2%. In germline, CDR1 is SEHNR, CDR2 FQNEAQ (reference sequence). The CDR3 has 13 amino acids. V lost 1 base, J lost 3 bases, and 6 bases lay in between. Study conclusions and caveats: Shared CDR3 numbers were not associated with age, concordance or severity. Nucleotide-identical clonotype sharing was significantly higher within monozygotic CF twin pairs than between unrelated CF individuals.

Comments on this clone: The antigen is not known.

This sequence joins TRBV7-9 and TRBJ1-2; no clear D gene. The clonotype comes from a boy younger than 10 with cystic fibrosis. Specimen: blood. CDR3 DNA sequence: TGTGCCAGCAGCTTAGACCGGTACTATGGCTACACCTTC. Translating it yields CASSLDRYYGYTF.